The 18 T cell receptor beta chains listed next were all sequenced from one sample in a study of OX40 agonist ivuxolimab in advanced cancers. Only in-frame clones appear in the TCRdb table, and some are missing; sequencing was by immunoSEQ multiplex PCR. The data show tens of thousands of clones, roughly 92% seen once. Sequenced material: CD4+ or CD8+ T cells sorted from blood, taken in a trial of the OX40 agonist ivuxolimab. All receptors come from an adult with an advanced solid tumor such as melanoma, head and neck, liver or kidney cancer.

This chain links TRBV28 with TRBJ2-3; TRBD1 is a possible D gene (6 bases). CDR1 is MDHEN and CDR2 is SYDVKM in the germline V gene. The CDR3 spans 17 residues. V shed 4 bases and J shed 6 bases, with 23 bases lying between them. CDR3 amino acids: CASSSDPDSYSLDTQYF. The CDR3 bases are TGTGCCAGCAGTTCTGACCCGGACAGTTATAGTTTGGATACGCAGTATTTT.

The chain is built from TRBV11-3 and TRBJ2-5; D is unresolved. Germline assignment: CDR1 SGHNT and CDR2 YENEEA. The V and J ends lost 3 bases and 2 bases respectively, with 10 bases between them. This CDR3 spans 14 amino acids. The CDR3 DNA reads TGTGCCAGCAGCTTGAGGCAGTCTCAAGAGACCCAGTACTTC. This sequence encodes CASSLRQSQETQYF.

The chain carries TRBV5-1 and TRBJ1-2; 7 positions match TRBD1. J lost 4 bases, V lost 0 bases, and 6 bases had no gene match. The length of the CDR3 is 15 residues. The V gene's germline CDR1 is SGHRS and CDR2 YFSETQ. CDR3 sequence reads: CASSLAEGAFYGYTF. The CDR3 nucleotides read TGCGCCAGCAGCTTGGCCGAGGGGGCGTTCTATGGCTACACCTTC.

This clone was recorded only once. The chain uses TRBV4-1 and TRBJ2-1, with D possibly TRBD1 on 6 matching bases. Trimming cost V 5 bases and J 7 bases, with 15 bases left between them. Germline CDR1 reads MGHRA; CDR2 reads YSYEKL. The CDR3 is made up of 14 amino acids. CDR3 nucleotide sequence: TGCGCCAGCAGCTCGGGCGGGCAGGGGAATGAGCAGTTCTTC. Amino acids: CASSSGGQGNEQFF.

The chain combines TRBV6-5 with TRBJ2-7, with TRBD2 matching 7 bases. CDR1 MNHEY and CDR2 SVGAGI come from the germline V gene. Trimming removed 6 bases from V and 6 bases from J; junction bases left unmatched: 8. There are 13 residues in the CDR3. CDR3 residues: CASSEWEGREQYF. The CDR3 DNA is TGTGCCAGCAGCGAGTGGGAGGGACGCGAGCAGTACTTC.

V usage is TRBV19 and J usage is TRBJ2-2, with a weak D call TRBD2 (6 bases). V gave up 5 bases and J gave up 2 bases, with 15 bases separating them. Germline V gene data show CDR1 as LNHDA and CDR2 as SQIVND (reference sequence). This CDR3 spans 16 amino acids. As DNA, the CDR3 is TGTGCCAGTAGTTATGTAGCGGCCTTAAACACCGGGGAGCTGTTTTTT. Translation: CASSYVAALNTGELFF.

The V call is TRBV11-3, the J call TRBJ2-2; D unclear. Trimming removed 5 bases at V and 4 bases at J, with 5 bases between. Germline-derived CDR1 and CDR2 are SGHNT and YENEEA. The CDR3 loop spans 12 amino acids. The DNA of the CDR3 is TGTGCCAGCAGCCCCCTCACCGGGGAGCTGTTTTTT. Amino acid sequence: CASSPLTGELFF.

The chain combines TRBV6-6 with TRBJ2-2; TRBD2 agrees at 7 bases. The CDR3 length is 14 residues. With V trimmed by 8 bases and J by 5 bases, 8 bases remained unmatched. From germline, CDR1 is MNHNY and CDR2 SVGAGI (reference sequence). The DNA of the CDR3 is TGTGCCAGCGGGGGGGTAGTAGGGACCGGGGAGCTGTTTTTT. Protein sequence: CASGGVVGTGELFF.

V usage is TRBV29-1 and J usage is TRBJ1-1; 10 nucleotides match TRBD1. J gave up 7 bases and V 6 bases, and 11 bases lay outside the gene matches. The CDR3 is made up of 14 amino acids. Germline V CDR1 and CDR2: SQVTM, ANQGSEA. CDR3 protein: CSVPGQGMGLEAFF. As DNA, the CDR3 is TGCAGCGTACCGGGACAGGGGATGGGACTTGAAGCTTTCTTT.

The chain links TRBV30 to TRBJ1-3; no clear D gene. The CDR3 covers 14 residues. Germline CDR1 reads GTSNPN; CDR2 reads SVGIG (reference sequence). The V end lost 2 bases, the J end lost 6 bases, and 14 bases lay between the germline ends. The CDR3 coding sequence is TGTGCCTGGAGTAAGGACGGTCGGGTAAACACCATATATTTT. This encodes CAWSKDGRVNTIYF.

The rearrangement joins TRBV28 to TRBJ2-5; the match to TRBD1 covers 7 bases. Germline V CDR1 and CDR2: MDHEN, SYDVKM. Trimming took 3 bases from V and 2 from J; bases not matched to a gene: 9. This CDR3 region has 16 residues. CDR3 nucleotides: TGTGCCAGCAGTTTGGTCTTAGGGGGCCAGCAAGAGACCCAGTACTTC. It encodes CASSLVLGGQQETQYF.

The chain carries TRBV19 and TRBJ2-2; D perhaps matches TRBD2 (6 bases). CDR1 is LNHDA and CDR2 is SQIVND in the germline V gene (reference sequence). The CDR3 runs to 16 residues. V gave up 3 bases and J gave up 4 bases, with 15 bases separating them. The CDR3 protein is CASSILGGPGTGELFF. The CDR3 DNA follows: TGTGCCAGTAGTATCCTGGGGGGACCCGGCACCGGGGAGCTGTTTTTT.

The chain uses TRBV5-1 and TRBJ1-2; D is unclear. This CDR3 is built from 13 residues. The germline gives CDR1 SGHRS, CDR2 YFSETQ. The ends were cut back, 0 bases at V and 8 bases at J, with 11 bases in the middle. In DNA, the CDR3 is TGCGCCAGCAGCTTGGGGGGTGCGGACGGCTACACCTTC. Its translation is CASSLGGADGYTF.

V gene TRBV29-1 combines with J gene TRBJ2-3, with TRBD2 matching 11 bases. This CDR3 has 16 residues. V was clipped by 3 bases and J by 4 bases; unmatched bases: 9. Germline V gene lookup returns CDR1 SQVTM and CDR2 ANQGSEA. The CDR3 reads CSVDWALAGEADTQYF. DNA of the CDR3: TGCAGCGTTGATTGGGCACTAGCGGGAGAGGCAGATACGCAGTATTTT.

This clone was seen once. The chain carries TRBV27 and TRBJ2-5; TRBD1 is a possible D gene (6 bases). V lost 1 base and J lost 3, with 15 bases in between. This CDR3 spans 16 amino acids. Per germline, CDR1 MNHEY and CDR2 SMNVEV (reference sequence). Here the CDR3 reads CASSLWGLGSEETQYF. The CDR3 bases are TGTGCCAGCAGTTTATGGGGGCTTGGGAGTGAAGAGACCCAGTACTTC.

The chain has TRBV2 and TRBJ2-7; no clear D gene. The CDR3 length is 13 residues. Germline CDR1 SNHLY, CDR2 FYNNEI. Trimming shortened V by 5 bases and J by 1 base, and 9 bases separated the two germline ends. DNA for the CDR3: TGTGCCAGCAGTTACGGTGATTCCTACGAGCAGTACTTC. This sequence encodes CASSYGDSYEQYF. Full variable domain (outside the CDR3, taken from reference TRBV2 and TRBJ2-7): EPEVTQTPSHQVTQMGQEVILRCVPISNHLYFYWYRQILGQKVEFLVSFYNNEISEKSEIFDDQFSVERPDGSNFTLKIRSTKLEDSAMYFCASSYGDSYEQYFGPGTRLTVT.

This rearrangement joins TRBV6-1 to TRBJ2-2; D is possibly TRBD1 (6 bases). This CDR3 comprises 15 residues. V lost 4 bases, J lost 4 bases, and 13 bases lay in between. CDR1 MNHNS and CDR2 SASEGT come from the germline V gene. CDR3 DNA sequence: TGTGCCAGCAGTGGGTCGGGACAACTCACCGGGGAGCTGTTTTTT. The encoded protein is CASSGSGQLTGELFF.

This clone was seen once. The chain recombines TRBV27 with TRBJ2-7; 8 bases are shared with TRBD2. Looked up from germline, CDR1 is MNHEY and CDR2 is SMNVEV (reference sequence). With 5 bases clipped from V and 2 bases from J, the junction kept 8 bases outside the gene matches. The CDR3 consists of 15 residues. As DNA, the CDR3 is TGTGCCAGCAGTCCCGGACTAGCTTCGGCCTACGAGCAGTACTTC. Amino acid sequence: CASSPGLASAYEQYF.